A single sample gave rise to the 20 T cell receptor beta chains below, sequenced in a study. In TCRdb, the RT-PCR reads were re-called with MiXCR into one record per CDR3 protein. The sample shows hundreds of thousands of distinct CDR3 sequences, 12% to 15% of them seen only once. Sequenced input: memory CD4+ T cells from blood. The receptors come from a female donor in good health, serving as a healthy control.

The chain couples TRBV12-3 or TRBV12-4 to TRBJ2-1; D may be TRBD1 (6 bases). The CDR3 has 13 amino acids. Trimming left V 7 bases short and J 15 bases short, with 22 bases between. DNA for the CDR3: TGTGCCAGCACCCTTACGACGGGACATGTCGCGTTCTTC. Amino acid sequence: CASTLTTGHVAFF.

This rearrangement joins TRBV20-1 to TRBJ2-1; 7 bases map to TRBD2. This CDR3 contains 16 residues. The V gene end was trimmed by 1 base and the J gene end by 6 bases; junction bases not matched to a gene: 12. Germline V gives CDR1 DFQATT, CDR2 SNEGSKA (reference sequence). The CDR3 sequence is CSARVASGAVGNEQFF. The CDR3 coding sequence is TGCAGTGCTAGAGTCGCTAGCGGAGCGGTAGGCAATGAGCAGTTCTTC.

This clonotype was observed at least ten times. This sequence joins TRBV20-1 and TRBJ2-6; tentative D call: TRBD1 (5 bases). The CDR3 length is 15 residues. Germline V gene sequence: CDR1 DFQATT, CDR2 SNEGSKA (reference sequence). V gave up 7 bases and J gave up 0 bases, with 13 bases separating them. The CDR3 DNA is TGCAGTGGCCGCGACAGTCGCTCTGGGGCCAACGTCCTGACTTTC. Its translation is CSGRDSRSGANVLTF.

This clonotype was found once. Here the CDR3 reads CASSPVGGTLGVSEQFF. CDR3 DNA: TGTGCCAGCAGCCCAGTGGGAGGGACCCTCGGGGTTAGTGAGCAGTTCTTC. The rearrangement joins TRBV13 to TRBJ2-1, with TRBD2 matching 7 bases. V was pared by 5 bases and J by 9 bases, with 19 bases of the junction left unmatched. This CDR3 region has 17 residues. Germline V lookup: CDR1 PRHDT, CDR2 FYEKMQ (reference sequence).

This clonotype showed up just a few times. V gene TRBV7-2 combines with J gene TRBJ1-5; D is ambiguous. Germline V gives CDR1 SGHTA, CDR2 FQGNSA. This CDR3 contains 13 residues. V was cut by 5 bases and J by 5 bases, with 10 bases left in between. CDR3 amino acids: CASSDQRDQPQHF. The CDR3 DNA follows: TGTGCCAGCAGCGACCAGAGGGATCAGCCCCAGCATTTT.

This clonotype appeared a few times. The chain joins TRBV5-4 to TRBJ2-5, with D unclear. The CDR3 length is 14 residues. Trimming cost V 0 bases and J 3 bases, with 9 bases left between them. The germline gives CDR1 SGHNT, CDR2 YYREEE (reference sequence). The CDR3 is CASSLGSGEETQYF. DNA of the CDR3: TGTGCCAGCAGCTTGGGTTCGGGTGAAGAGACCCAGTACTTC.

The chain has TRBV20-1 and TRBJ1-5; D is uncertain. CDR3 length: 12 amino acids. The V end was cut by 6 bases, the J end by 7 bases, with 13 bases between. CDR1 is DFQATT, CDR2 SNEGSKA, per germline (reference sequence). CDR3 residues: CSAQTGRQPQHF. DNA for the CDR3: TGCAGTGCACAGACTGGTAGACAGCCCCAGCATTTT.

This clonotype was found a few times. The J gene is TRBJ1-4, the V gene TRBV20-1; the D gene is possibly TRBD1 (5 bases). CDR3 length: 13 residues. The V end lost 6 bases, the J end lost 7 bases, and 15 bases lay between the germline ends. CDR1 and CDR2 (germline): DFQATT, SNEGSKA (reference sequence). The CDR3 DNA follows: TGCAGTGCCTCAAGGGGTGGGGGTGAAAAACTGTTTTTT. Residues: CSASRGGGEKLFF.

This chain connects TRBV6-6 to TRBJ2-3; 8 nucleotides agree with TRBD2. This CDR3 is 13 amino acids long. After removal of 6 bases from V and 12 bases from J, the junction contained 11 bases not matched to a gene. Germline V gives CDR1 MNHNY, CDR2 SVGAGI (reference sequence). In DNA, the CDR3 is TGTGCCAGCAGCCTGACTAGCGCGTCGTTTCAGTATTTT. Translated: CASSLTSASFQYF.

This clonotype appeared many times. The chain links TRBV29-1 to TRBJ2-7, with 10 bases aligning to TRBD1. The CDR3 consists of 13 residues. V lost 6 bases and J lost 3; bases outside the gene matches: 5. The germline CDR1 and CDR2 sequences are SQVTM and ANQGSEA. The CDR3 nucleotides read TGCAGCGTAGTTCGGACAGGGGGCTACGAGCAGTACTTC. Translating it yields CSVVRTGGYEQYF.

This clonotype was observed at least ten times. V usage is TRBV27 and J usage is TRBJ2-1; D may match TRBD1 or TRBD2 (5 bases each). Trimming removed 8 bases from V and 4 bases from J, with 21 bases in between. This CDR3 comprises 16 residues. CDR1 is MNHEY, CDR2 SMNVEV, per germline (reference sequence). The CDR3 spells CASQALRAGSYNEQFF. The CDR3 region has the DNA TGTGCCAGCCAGGCCCTTAGGGCAGGGAGTTACAATGAGCAGTTCTTC.

This clonotype was detected only a few times. The CDR3 DNA is TGTGCCAGCAGTTATTATGCAGGGGACACTGAAGCTTTCTTT. Translated: CASSYYAGDTEAFF. The chain joins TRBV6-6 to TRBJ1-1; D is perhaps TRBD1 (6 bases). The V gene's germline CDR1 is MNHNY and CDR2 SVGAGI (reference sequence). The CDR3 loop spans 14 amino acids. Deletions cut 3 bases from V and 3 bases from J, with 11 bases between.

The chain links TRBV7-8 to TRBJ2-7, with TRBD2 identical over 7 bases. Per the germline V gene, CDR1 is SGHVS and CDR2 is FQNEAQ. Germline trimming cut 5 bases from V and 1 base from J; bases unmatched to any gene: 8. The CDR3 covers 15 residues. CDR3 DNA: TGTGCCAGCAGCCCAACCGGGGGAGGGTCCTACGAGCAGTACTTC. Protein: CASSPTGGGSYEQYF.

This clonotype was recorded a few times. The chain combines TRBV20-1 with TRBJ1-2; tentatively, D is TRBD1 (5 bases). The CDR3 runs 14 residues. CDR1 DFQATT and CDR2 SNEGSKA come from the germline V gene (reference sequence). The ends were cut back, 6 bases at V and 0 bases at J, with 14 bases in the middle. In nucleotides, the CDR3 is TGCAGTGCCCCCAAGGCGGGGGCTAACTATGGCTACACCTTC. This gives the protein CSAPKAGANYGYTF.

J is TRBJ1-2 and V is TRBV3-1; D is perhaps TRBD1 (5 bases). V was clipped by 8 bases and J by 4 bases, with 11 bases between them. The CDR3 covers 12 residues. Germline values: CDR1 LGHDT, CDR2 YNNKEL (reference sequence). CDR3 in DNA: TGTGCCAGCGGGACCCTCACCTATGGCTACACCTTC. It codes for CASGTLTYGYTF.

This chain links TRBV7-8 with TRBJ2-4; TRBD1 matches at 7 bases. Germline CDR1 SGHVS, CDR2 FQNEAQ. J gave up 2 bases and V 1 base, and 11 bases lay outside the gene matches. This CDR3 has 18 residues. CDR3 loop: CASSLGARQGESKNIQYF. CDR3 bases: TGTGCCAGCAGCTTAGGGGCGAGGCAGGGGGAGTCCAAAAACATTCAGTACTTC.

This chain links TRBV27 with TRBJ2-1; 7 positions match TRBD2. The CDR3 runs to 15 residues. Germline values: CDR1 MNHEY, CDR2 SMNVEV (reference sequence). J lost 7 bases, V lost 5 bases, and 11 bases had no gene match. CDR3 sequence reads: CASSLHRTSPNEQFF. In DNA form, the CDR3 reads TGTGCCAGCAGTCTACACCGGACTAGTCCGAATGAGCAGTTCTTC.

The rearrangement joins TRBV11-3 to TRBJ2-3; D remains ambiguous. CDR3 length: 15 amino acids. The germline gives CDR1 SGHNT, CDR2 YENEEA. Trimming cost V 1 base and J 6 bases, with 14 bases left between them. CDR3 DNA: TGTGCCAGCAGCTTAGGTCCTAGTCCACCGGATACGCAGTATTTT. Protein product: CASSLGPSPPDTQYF.

V gene TRBV20-1 combines with J gene TRBJ1-2; 7 bases line up with TRBD1. V lost 5 bases and J lost 5; bases outside the gene matches: 5. The germline V gene encodes CDR1 DFQATT and CDR2 SNEGSKA (reference sequence). The CDR3 spans 12 residues. The CDR3 DNA sequence: TGCAGTGCTGAGGACAGGCGATATGGCTACACCTTC. Translated, it gives CSAEDRRYGYTF.

This clonotype has a count of ten or more. The rearrangement uses TRBV20-1 and TRBJ2-1; 7 bases line up with TRBD2. The CDR3 consists of 15 residues. With 5 bases clipped from V and 0 bases from J, the junction kept 7 bases outside the gene matches. Germline assignment: CDR1 DFQATT and CDR2 SNEGSKA (reference sequence). The CDR3 nucleotides are TGCAGTGCTGGGCCCGGCGGGAGCTCCTACAATGAGCAGTTCTTC. Translating gives CSAGPGGSSYNEQFF.